The 24 T cell receptor beta chains presented below share a single source sample, sequenced in a study of blood T cell repertoires in COVID-19. Clones were read by immunoSEQ multiplex PCR, and TCRdb kept only the in-frame ones, dropping some. Of 400,000 to 450,000 clones listed, approximately 90% are singletons. Source material: PBMCs or T cells enriched from blood (not recorded which). These receptors were obtained from a man between 25 and 39 years old who had recovered from COVID-19.

The chain is built from TRBV27 and TRBJ2-1, with D hard to call. Germline V gene lookup returns CDR1 MNHEY and CDR2 SMNVEV (reference sequence). This CDR3 spans 13 amino acids. V was clipped by 4 bases and J by 0 bases, with 4 bases between them. The CDR3 coding sequence is TGTGCCAGCAGTTCGAGCTCCTACAATGAGCAGTTCTTC. It specifies CASSSSSYNEQFF.

The chain has TRBV5-1 and TRBJ2-1, with 13 bases lining up with TRBD2. The V gene end was trimmed by 0 bases and the J gene end by 5 bases; junction bases not matched to a gene: 23. Germline CDR1 and CDR2: SGHRS and YFSETQ. The CDR3 runs to 23 residues. For the CDR3, the DNA is TGCGCCAGCAGCTTGGAGGGAATTTTTGGACTAGCGGGAGTAACTTCCAAGGACAATGAGCAGTTCTTC. It encodes CASSLEGIFGLAGVTSKDNEQFF.

V usage is TRBV6-5 and J usage is TRBJ2-5, with a tentative D call TRBD2 (7 bases). V was clipped by 5 bases and J by 5 bases, with 18 bases between them. Germline V gives CDR1 MNHEY, CDR2 SVGAGI. The CDR3 contains 15 residues. CDR3 residues: CASSLWEGESETQYF. The DNA of the CDR3 is TGTGCCAGCAGTCTATGGGAGGGGGAGTCTGAGACCCAGTACTTC.

The CDR3 DNA follows: TGCAGTGTCCGACCCTCAGCGAAGCAGTACTTC. This gives the protein CSVRPSAKQYF. V is TRBV20-1 and J is TRBJ2-7; D is unresolved. The V end lost 7 bases, the J end lost 8 bases, and 15 bases lay between the germline ends. The CDR3 has 11 residues. Per the germline V gene, CDR1 is DFQATT and CDR2 is SNEGSKA (reference sequence).

The chain links TRBV5-1 to TRBJ2-1; possible D gene TRBD2, 6 bases. This CDR3 contains 16 residues. Germline V lookup: CDR1 SGHRS, CDR2 YFSETQ. The ends were cut back, 3 bases at V and 9 bases at J, with 22 bases in the middle. Here the CDR3 DNA reads TGCGCCAGCAGCTCCGTGGGGGAGGCTGCTTTAGGTGAGCAGTTCTTC. Translated, it gives CASSSVGEAALGEQFF.

This rearrangement joins TRBV30 to TRBJ2-1, with D tentatively TRBD2 (6 bases). Germline values: CDR1 GTSNPN, CDR2 SVGIG (reference sequence). The CDR3 contains 13 residues. Trimming shortened V by 0 bases and J by 5 bases, and 8 bases separated the two germline ends. This CDR3 reads CAWSVGLNNEQFF. The CDR3 nucleotides read TGTGCCTGGAGTGTGGGACTTAACAATGAGCAGTTCTTC.

The table lists this clone with a count of one. CDR3 amino acids: CAISASSGRGNTGELFF. The CDR3 coding sequence is TGTGCCATCAGTGCGTCTAGCGGGAGGGGGAACACCGGGGAGCTGTTTTTT. This chain joins TRBV10-3 and TRBJ2-2, with TRBD2 matching 12 bases. V shed 4 bases, J shed 1 base, and the junction held 4 bases outside the gene matches. The CDR3 runs to 17 residues. Per germline, CDR1 ENHRY and CDR2 SYGVKD.

The chain combines TRBV7-8 with TRBJ1-2; D not resolved. The germline V gene has CDR1 SGHVS and CDR2 FQNEAQ. The CDR3 spans 15 residues. With 1 base removed from V and 1 base from J, the gap between germline ends came to 10 bases. The CDR3 loop is CASSLGAASNYGYTF. The CDR3 nucleotides read TGTGCCAGCAGCTTAGGAGCGGCCAGTAACTATGGCTACACCTTC.

The chain carries TRBV7-3 and TRBJ1-1; unclear D gene. The CDR3 extends over 13 amino acids. The germline V gene has CDR1 SGHTA and CDR2 FQGTGA. The V end lost 2 bases, the J end lost 8 bases, and 12 bases lay between the germline ends. For the CDR3, the DNA is TGTGCCAGCAGCTTATCCCGGGATGGAGAAGCTTTCTTT. This gives the protein CASSLSRDGEAFF.

This clone occurred once. V usage is TRBV19 and J usage is TRBJ2-2, with 8 bases aligning to TRBD1. CDR1 and CDR2 (germline): LNHDA, SQIVND (reference sequence). V lost 10 bases to trimming and J lost 2 bases; unmatched junction nucleotides: 15. The CDR3 is made up of 17 amino acids. CDR3 sequence: CATLPGRQGYNTGELFF. CDR3 sequence (DNA): TGTGCCACCCTCCCAGGGAGACAGGGGTACAACACCGGGGAGCTGTTTTTT.

J is TRBJ2-2 and V is TRBV24-1, with 8 nucleotides matching TRBD1. Germline trimming cut 5 bases from V and 16 bases from J; bases unmatched to any gene: 5. In germline, CDR1 is KGHDR, CDR2 SFDVKD. The CDR3 is made up of 11 amino acids. The CDR3 region has the DNA TGTGCCACCAGTGTACAGGGGGTAACGTTTTTT. Its translation is CATSVQGVTFF.

V usage is TRBV6-6 and J usage is TRBJ1-1; D gene uncertain. The CDR3 is 14 residues long. Per the germline V gene, CDR1 is MNHNY and CDR2 is SVGAGI (reference sequence). V was clipped by 8 bases and J by 0 bases, with 13 bases between them. In nucleotides, the CDR3 is TGTGCCAGCGTTTTCGGGGAGGTGAACACTGAAGCTTTCTTT. Protein sequence: CASVFGEVNTEAFF.

The chain uses TRBV2 and TRBJ1-5, with a possible D match to TRBD1 (6 bases). Germline CDR1 is SNHLY and CDR2 is FYNNEI. The CDR3 loop spans 14 amino acids. Trimming pared 5 bases from V and 6 bases from J, leaving 14 bases between. CDR3 DNA: TGTGCCAGCAGTCTAGTACAGGGTTTTCAGCCCCAGCATTTT. Protein sequence: CASSLVQGFQPQHF.

This sequence joins TRBV20-1 and TRBJ1-2; D is unclear. This CDR3 spans 10 amino acids. V shed 5 bases and J shed 8 bases, with 9 bases lying between them. Germline values: CDR1 DFQATT, CDR2 SNEGSKA (reference sequence). The CDR3 bases are TGCAGTGCTCAAACTCGGGGCTACACCTTC. It translates to CSAQTRGYTF.

This chain connects TRBV6-5 to TRBJ2-7; possibly TRBD1 for D (7 bases). CDR3 length: 12 residues. Trimming took 8 bases from V and 8 from J, leaving 16 bases between them. Germline CDR1 reads MNHEY; CDR2 reads SVGAGI. Here the CDR3 DNA reads TGTGCCAGCGGGGACAGACTAGGAAAGCAGTACTTC. This codes for CASGDRLGKQYF.

This clone was counted between two and nine times. The chain carries TRBV28 and TRBJ1-5, with TRBD1 as a possible D gene (5 bases). This CDR3 has 17 residues. Trimming pared 2 bases from V and 7 bases from J, leaving 21 bases between. Germline CDR1 MDHEN, CDR2 SYDVKM. CDR3 sequence reads: CASSLDTGRVLRQPQHF. In DNA form, the CDR3 reads TGTGCCAGCAGTTTAGATACAGGCCGGGTCTTGCGGCAGCCCCAGCATTTT. Looking up the rest from reference TRBV28 and TRBJ1-5 gives the full variable domain: DVKVTQSSRYLVKRTGEKVFLECVQDMDHENMFWYRQDPGLGLRLIYFSYDVKMKEKGDIPEGYSVSREKKERFSLILESASTNQTSMYLCASSLDTGRVLRQPQHFGDGTRLSIL.

This clone appeared once. The chain employs TRBV12-5 and TRBJ2-2, with TRBD1 matching 8 bases. Germline CDR1 and CDR2: LGHNT and FRNRAP. Trimming at V came to 0 bases and at J to 5 bases, leaving 2 bases not matched to a gene. CDR3 size: 15 residues. CDR3 region: CASGLVRTGTGELFF. The CDR3 bases are TGTGCTAGTGGTTTGGTACGGACAGGGACCGGGGAGCTGTTTTTT.

This rearrangement joins TRBV3-1 (or the pseudogene TRBV3-2) to TRBJ1-1; maybe TRBD1 (6 bases). The CDR3 length is 13 residues. The ends were cut back, 7 bases at V and 1 base at J, with 10 bases in the middle. Germline CDR1 reads LGHDT; CDR2 reads YNNKEL (reference sequence). CDR3 sequence (DNA): TGTGCCAGCACCTCGACAGGGAACACTGAAGCTTTCTTT. Protein: CASTSTGNTEAFF.

This clone appeared a few times. This rearrangement joins TRBV19 to TRBJ2-7; 10 nucleotides match TRBD1. The trim removed 6 bases at V and 3 bases at J, leaving 8 bases unmatched. Germline-derived CDR1 and CDR2 are LNHDA and SQIVND (reference sequence). The CDR3 runs to 15 residues. In DNA, the CDR3 is TGTGCCAGTAGGACCGGGACAGGGGATAGCTACGAGCAGTACTTC. It translates to CASRTGTGDSYEQYF.

The chain joins TRBV15 to TRBJ2-7, with 16 bases lining up with TRBD2. Germline loops: CDR1 LNHNV, CDR2 YYDKDF (reference sequence). The junction had 10 bases not matched to a gene; V was cut back by 2 bases and J by 6 bases. CDR3 length: 18 amino acids. The CDR3: CATSRSGTSGRADREQYF. CDR3 DNA: TGTGCCACCAGCAGATCCGGGACTAGCGGGAGGGCCGATCGCGAGCAGTACTTC.

The chain links TRBV19 to TRBJ2-7, with 8 bases aligning to TRBD1. With 6 bases clipped from V and 5 bases from J, the junction kept 6 bases outside the gene matches. There are 13 residues in the CDR3. In germline, CDR1 is LNHDA, CDR2 SQIVND (reference sequence). The CDR3 here is CASSRGLQDEQYF. As DNA, the CDR3 is TGTGCCAGTAGCAGGGGGCTGCAGGACGAGCAGTACTTC.

The chain is built from TRBV5-1 and TRBJ1-5, with TRBD1 as a possible D gene (5 bases). The CDR3 totals 13 residues. The V gene's germline CDR1 is SGHRS and CDR2 YFSETQ. The V and J ends lost 4 bases and 4 bases respectively, with 9 bases between them. This CDR3 reads CASSIDRNQPQHF. The DNA for the CDR3 is TGCGCCAGCAGCATCGACAGAAATCAGCCCCAGCATTTT.

This clone was recorded once. The rearrangement links TRBV7-8 to TRBJ2-1, with 8 positions matching TRBD2. Trimming removed 0 bases from V and 2 bases from J; junction bases left unmatched: 3. CDR1 is SGHVS, CDR2 FQNEAQ, per germline. The CDR3 has 16 amino acids. The CDR3, as DNA: TGTGCCAGCAGCTTAGCGCTTAGCGGGGCCTACAATGAGCAGTTCTTC. Translated, it gives CASSLALSGAYNEQFF.

CDR3 in DNA: TGTGCCAGCAGTTTATTCGGGGGGGTGAACACGGATCGTAACTATGGCTACACCTTC. Translation: CASSLFGGVNTDRNYGYTF. The chain joins TRBV27 to TRBJ1-2, with D possibly being TRBD1 (5 bases). V dropped 1 base and J dropped 1 base, with 22 bases sitting between them. The length of the CDR3 is 19 residues. From germline, CDR1 is MNHEY and CDR2 SMNVEV (reference sequence).